This T cell receptor (beta chain) emerged from a study of T cells generated in artificial thymic organoids listed by TCRdb under 2017. Concerning the study at large: In some experiments, thymic T cells were further FACS-purified to deplete CD4 immature single positive or double positive precursors. The repertoire sequencing data shown were described as representative of three independent experiments. The study compared TCR alpha and beta CDR3 repertoires of CD8 single positive T cells derived from in vitro artificial thymic organoids with the repertoires of thymic and peripheral blood naive CD8 T cells.

TCRalpha and TCRbeta libraries were amplified in separate semi-nested PCR reactions using Advantage 2 and reverse primers located in the TRAC or TRBC constant regions. First-strand cDNA synthesis used between roughly 3 and 500 ng of total RNA. TCR cDNA libraries were generated by 5'-RACE using the SMARTer PCR cDNA Synthesis kit, with a poly-dT primer employed for first-strand synthesis. The semi-nested reverse primers in the constant regions carried 5-nucleotide sample-specific barcodes, and the PCR products were cleaned up with the Zymo DNA Clean and Concentrator-5 kit. As many as ten barcoded samples were combined into a pool, ligated to Illumina adaptors, and sequenced on an Illumina MiSeq as 2 x 150 bp paired-end reads. The study's processing was this. After demultiplexing, reads were aligned using BLAT against a custom library built from IMGT containing every combination of human TRAV, TRAJ, TRBV, TRBD and TRBJ. The best BLAT hits were picked using pslCDnaFilter (-maxAligns=1, -ignoreIntrons), and custom Perl scripts were used to calculate clonotype frequencies. The raw public reads went through TCRdb reprocessing: fastp at Q25, MiXCR clone calling, in-frame beta chains kept. Rows with one shared CDR3 protein collapse into an entry with the most common genes and DNA. TCRdb, not the authors, supplied the V and J calls. The sample table records under 10,000 distinct CDR3 sequences; about 16% of these occur just once. The ten largest make up approximately 1.4% of the sample.

Broad study findings and their caveats: Physiological TCR clonotype diversity, comparable to that of thymic and blood naive CD8 T cells, was observed in organoid-derived CD8 single positive T cells.

Primary CD8+ T cells were enriched with magnetic beads using the Miltenyi CD8+ T cell Isolation Kit. Organoid and thymic CD3+TCRalphabeta+CD8 single positive T cells were FACS sorted before RNA extraction. For each sample, total RNA was purified from 40,000 to 200,000 sorted cells using the RNeasy Micro kit, and RNA quality was assessed on an Agilent RNA 6000 Nano chip. Thymic fragments were dissected, disrupted by pipetting and filtered through a 70 um strainer so that thymocytes were released. From the cysteine through the phenylalanine, the CDR3 covers 16 amino acids. The retained sequence is limited to the CDR3, 48 bases, with the frame set at the first base. Trimming removed 5 bases from V and 7 bases from J; the gene matches leave 17 bases unexplained. Per the germline V gene, SGHVS is the CDR1 and FQNEAQ is the CDR2. This clonotype counts as medium-sized (0.01 to 0.1%). There is no known antigen for this receptor. Per-base quality was not reported, and no clone a single base away is much larger than it.

This sequence originates from a human donor who gave cord blood stem cells for thymic organoid culture, a cardiac surgery patient who gave postnatal thymus, or a blood donor (not recorded which). The sequence joins TRBV7-8 to TRBJ2-7, and TRBD2 aligns with 7 junction nucleotides. Sequences were obtained from naive CD8+ T cells from the thymus. Explained via the paper, the cell subset or site label denotes: CD3+TCRalphabeta+CD8SP T cells; for blood, CD45RO-CCR7+ naive CD8+ T cells. The CDR3 reads CASSPSGGRMSREQYF. The sequenced DNA: TGTGCCAGCAGCCCAAGCGGCGGGAGAATGTCTCGGGAGCAGTACTTC.